This TCR beta chain was sequenced in a study of graft-versus-host responses after intestinal transplantation. Study as a whole: Transplants were multivisceral, liver-intestinal, or isolated intestinal. Study outcomes and limitations: GvH clonotypes were identified within recipient marrow, with a subset emerging first in ileum or blood.

TCRdb's table, derived via immunoSEQ multiplex PCR, lists solely in-frame clones and lacks some. This table has 13,000 to 15,000 clones, around two thirds appearing once. Graft material was processed, releasing intraepithelial and lamina propria lymphocytes. This CDR3 is 13 amino acids long. Germline CDR1 is SGHAT and CDR2 is FQNNGV. Trimming cost V 3 bases and J 2 bases; bases outside gene matches: 1. This clone turned up a few times. The antigen remains unidentified. The chain employs TRBV11-2 and TRBJ2-7, with TRBD1 identical over 7 bases. This sequence was found in a human patient who received an intestinal transplant, so some T cells may come from the graft donor. The source material was ileum tissue, sampled around 640 days after intestinal transplantation. CDR3 DNA: TGTGCCAGCAGCTTGACAGGGACCTACGAGCAGTACTTC. Protein: CASSLTGTYEQYF.